The rows below give T cell receptor beta chains drawn from one sample of a study of T-cell memory formation after mild COVID-19. TCRdb called the 5' RACE reads again in MiXCR, with one record for every CDR3 protein. The profile covers fewer than 250,000 distinct CDR3 sequences, with around 19% appearing a single time and 2% to 3% taken by the ten largest. The specimen sequenced was PBMCs or a T cell subset sorted from them (not recorded which). The receptor set was obtained from an adult woman who had mild COVID-19 (a few samples of this study predate the infection). Cell type and time point are not known. The CDR3 runs from the conserved cysteine through the conserved F or W. Fields, in order: clone size, V gene, J gene, D gene, CDR3 protein, CDR3 DNA. The D gene is left open where the match is weak. Clone size, where shown, is once, few, many, or a class for clones that have expanded.

size: few; V: TRBV4-1; J: TRBJ2-7; D: NA; CDR3: CASSPRQAAYEQYF; DNA: TGCGCCAGCAGCCCGAGACAGGCCGCCTACGAGCAGTACTTC
size: few; V: TRBV3-1; J: TRBJ1-1; D: NA; CDR3: CASSQGVREIEAFF; DNA: TGTGCCAGCAGCCAAGGGGTCAGGGAAATTGAAGCTTTCTTT
size: many; V: TRBV6-2/TRBV6-3; J: TRBJ2-1; D: NA; CDR3: CASSYVPGEQFF; DNA: TGTGCCAGCAGTTACGTCCCAGGTGAGCAGTTCTTC
size: NA; V: TRBV18; J: TRBJ2-4; D: NA; CDR3: CASSPRGPKNIQYF; DNA: TGTGCCAGCTCACCTCGAGGACCGAAAAACATTCAGTACTTC
size: NA; V: TRBV7-9; J: TRBJ1-1; D: NA; CDR3: CASSLQGATVTEAFF; DNA: TGTGCCAGCAGCTTACAGGGCGCGACGGTCACTGAAGCTTTCTTT
size: many; V: TRBV7-2; J: TRBJ2-4; D: NA; CDR3: CASSFGHKAKNIQYF; DNA: TGTGCCAGCAGCTTCGGACACAAAGCCAAAAACATTCAGTACTTC
size: few; V: TRBV5-5; J: TRBJ2-3; D: TRBD2; CDR3: CASSPVLAGGPWDTQYF; DNA: TGTGCCAGCAGCCCGGTGTTAGCGGGGGGGCCTTGGGATACGCAGTATTTT
size: NA; V: TRBV12-3/TRBV12-4; J: TRBJ2-5; D: NA; CDR3: CASSFGEAETQYF; DNA: TGTGCCAGCAGTTTCGGGGAGGCGGAGACCCAGTACTTC
size: NA; V: TRBV11-2; J: TRBJ2-7; D: NA; CDR3: CASSLRDPRYEQYF; DNA: TGTGCCAGCAGCTTAAGGGACCCTCGCTACGAGCAGTACTTC
size: once; V: TRBV5-6; J: TRBJ2-7; D: NA; CDR3: CASSRGGRIVQEQYF; DNA: TGTGCCAGCAGCCGGGGAGGTCGGATCGTCCAGGAGCAGTACTTC
size: NA; V: TRBV9; J: TRBJ2-1; D: TRBD2; CDR3: CASSPSGSGWYEQFF; DNA: TGTGCCAGCAGCCCTAGCGGGAGCGGTTGGTATGAGCAGTTCTTC
size: few; V: TRBV7-3; J: TRBJ1-1; D: TRBD1; CDR3: CASSRTGGRLNTEAFF; DNA: TGTGCCAGCAGCCGCACAGGGGGCCGGTTGAACACTGAAGCTTTCTTT
size: NA; V: TRBV27; J: TRBJ2-3; D: TRBD1; CDR3: CASRLDRGQAPDTQYF; DNA: TGTGCCAGCAGACTCGACAGGGGGCAAGCCCCAGATACGCAGTATTTT
size: NA; V: TRBV7-3; J: TRBJ2-3; D: NA; CDR3: CASSLVASTDTQYF; DNA: TGTGCCAGCAGCTTAGTAGCTAGCACAGATACGCAGTATTTT
size: few; V: TRBV6-5; J: TRBJ2-5; D: NA; CDR3: CASSLQGNLMETQYF; DNA: TGTGCCAGCAGTTTACAGGGTAATTTGATGGAGACCCAGTACTTC
size: few; V: TRBV20-1; J: TRBJ1-2; D: NA; CDR3: CSALVGASGNYGYTF; DNA: TGCAGTGCCTTAGTAGGGGCTAGTGGTAACTATGGCTACACCTTC
size: NA; V: TRBV3-1; J: TRBJ1-5; D: NA; CDR3: CASSQVGQPQHF; DNA: TGTGCCAGCAGCCAAGTGGGTCAGCCCCAGCATTTT